These 6 T cell receptor beta chains were sequenced from one sample in a study of naive and memory T cell subsets. The beta constant-region primer was an equimolar mix of two oligonucleotides covering TRBC1 and TRBC2. TCRdb redid the calling of the UMI-ligation and nested PCR reads with MiXCR, one entry per CDR3 protein. This table holds around 90,000 distinct CDR3 sequences, 7% found once. The sequencing sample was made of central memory CD4+ T cells from blood. These TCRs come from a human donor in good health.

The chain recombines TRBV27 with TRBJ2-1, with 10 bases that match TRBD2. Per the germline V gene, CDR1 is MNHEY and CDR2 is SMNVEV (reference sequence). V lost 5 bases to trimming and J lost 6 bases; unmatched junction nucleotides: 13. The CDR3 consists of 17 residues. This CDR3 is CASSPVAFSGGLNEQFF. In DNA, the CDR3 is TGTGCCAGCAGTCCTGTAGCGTTTAGCGGGGGGCTCAATGAGCAGTTCTTC.

This clonotype was detected many times. V gene TRBV4-3 combines with J gene TRBJ1-2; D is ambiguous. Trimming cost V 1 base and J 5 bases, with 11 bases left between them. The germline gives CDR1 LGHNA, CDR2 YSLEER. CDR3 length: 14 amino acids. CDR3 residues: CASSQGPSGYGYTF. The CDR3 nucleotides read TGCGCCAGCAGCCAAGGGCCCTCGGGGTATGGCTACACCTTC.

This clonotype was observed at least ten times. The chain is built from TRBV14 and TRBJ1-1; 7 nucleotides line up with TRBD1. In germline, CDR1 is SGHDN, CDR2 FVKESK. Losses at the gene ends were 1 base for V and 1 base for J; bases not matched to a gene: 12. The CDR3 extends over 18 amino acids. The CDR3, as DNA: TGTGCCAGCAGCCAAGCCACCTACAGGGGCCGGAGGAACACTGAAGCTTTCTTT. This gives the protein CASSQATYRGRRNTEAFF.

This clonotype has ten or more counts. The rearrangement joins TRBV6-6 to TRBJ2-7; D remains ambiguous. This CDR3 spans 13 amino acids. Trimming removed 8 bases at V and 1 base at J, with 12 bases between. Germline CDR1 is MNHNY and CDR2 is SVGAGI (reference sequence). The CDR3 DNA reads as TGTGCCAGCCTGGGGTCGGCGTCCTACGAGCAGTACTTC. Its protein product is CASLGSASYEQYF.

The chain recombines TRBV2 with TRBJ2-7, with no clear D. V lost 6 bases, J lost 2 bases, and 17 bases lay in between. Germline V gene sequence: CDR1 SNHLY, CDR2 FYNNEI. The CDR3 contains 15 residues. As DNA, the CDR3 is TGTGCCAGCAGGCTGAGAGACGGTCCGGCCTACGAGCAGTACTTC. Protein product: CASRLRDGPAYEQYF.

This clonotype was observed a handful of times. The chain uses TRBV30 and TRBJ1-6; 9 bases align to TRBD1. CDR1 and CDR2 from the germline V gene are GTSNPN and SVGIG (reference sequence). The CDR3 is 14 amino acids. V shed 2 bases, J shed 11 bases, and the junction held 7 bases outside the gene matches. CDR3: CAWSLTGTGPPLHF. The CDR3 DNA follows: TGTGCCTGGAGTCTGACCGGGACAGGGCCACCCCTCCACTTT.